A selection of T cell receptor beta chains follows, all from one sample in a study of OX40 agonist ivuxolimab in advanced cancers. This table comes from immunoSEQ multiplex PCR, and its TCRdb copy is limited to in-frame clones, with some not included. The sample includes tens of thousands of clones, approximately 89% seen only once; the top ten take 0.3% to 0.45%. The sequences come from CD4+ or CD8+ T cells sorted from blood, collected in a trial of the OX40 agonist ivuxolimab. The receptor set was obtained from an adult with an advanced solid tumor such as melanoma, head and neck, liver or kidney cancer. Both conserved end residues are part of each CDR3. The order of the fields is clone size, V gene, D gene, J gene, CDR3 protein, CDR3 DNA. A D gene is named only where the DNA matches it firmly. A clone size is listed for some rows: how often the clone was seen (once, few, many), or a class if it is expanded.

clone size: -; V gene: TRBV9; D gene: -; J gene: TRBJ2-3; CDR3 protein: CASSVVVTDTQYF; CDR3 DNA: TGTGCCAGCAGCGTAGTGGTCACAGATACGCAGTATTTT
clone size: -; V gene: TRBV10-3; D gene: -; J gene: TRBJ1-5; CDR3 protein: CAISADRDQPQHF; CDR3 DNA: TGTGCCATCAGTGCAGACCGCGATCAGCCCCAGCATTTT
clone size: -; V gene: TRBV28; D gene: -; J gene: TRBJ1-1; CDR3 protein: CASSLRQGHTEAFF; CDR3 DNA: TGTGCCAGCAGTTTAAGGCAGGGGCACACTGAAGCTTTCTTT
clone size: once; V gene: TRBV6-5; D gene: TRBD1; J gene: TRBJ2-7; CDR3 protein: CASTQGGEQYF; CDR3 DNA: TGTGCCAGTACACAGGGGGGTGAGCAGTACTTC
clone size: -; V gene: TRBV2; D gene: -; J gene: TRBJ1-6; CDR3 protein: CASSSNGLNSPLHF; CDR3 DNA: TGTGCCAGCAGCAGTAACGGGCTAAATTCACCCCTCCACTTT
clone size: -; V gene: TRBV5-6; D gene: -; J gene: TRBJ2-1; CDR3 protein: CASSLGRGLYNEQFF; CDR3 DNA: TGTGCCAGCAGCTTGGGCAGGGGATTATACAATGAGCAGTTCTTC
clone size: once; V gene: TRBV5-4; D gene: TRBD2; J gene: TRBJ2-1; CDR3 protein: CASSLGVSGRGNNEQFF; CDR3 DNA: TGTGCCAGCAGCTTGGGGGTTAGCGGGAGAGGGAACAATGAGCAGTTCTTC
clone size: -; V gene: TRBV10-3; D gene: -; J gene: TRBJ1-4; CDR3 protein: CAISDPDGSTNEKLFF; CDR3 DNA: TGTGCCATCAGTGACCCGGACGGATCAACTAATGAAAAACTGTTTTTT
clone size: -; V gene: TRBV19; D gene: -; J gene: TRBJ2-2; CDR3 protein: CASTKSRGNTGELFF; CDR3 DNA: TGTGCCAGTACGAAATCCCGGGGAAACACCGGGGAGCTGTTTTTT
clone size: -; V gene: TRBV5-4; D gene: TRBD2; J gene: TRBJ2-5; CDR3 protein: CASSLGGTSGSKETQYF; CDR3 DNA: TGTGCCAGCAGCTTGGGGGGGACTAGCGGTTCAAAAGAGACCCAGTACTTC
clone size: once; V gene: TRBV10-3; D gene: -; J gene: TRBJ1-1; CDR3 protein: CAISAEMNTEAFF; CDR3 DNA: TGTGCCATCAGTGCAGAGATGAACACTGAAGCTTTCTTT
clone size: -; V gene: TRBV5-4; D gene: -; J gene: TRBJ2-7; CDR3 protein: CASRFLRGKSYEQYF; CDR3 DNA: TGTGCCAGCAGATTCCTCAGGGGAAAAAGCTACGAGCAGTACTTC
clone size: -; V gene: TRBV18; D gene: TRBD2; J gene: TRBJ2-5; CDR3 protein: CASSPPSQTSGNQETQYF; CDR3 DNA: TGTGCCAGCTCACCACCCTCCCAGACTAGCGGCAACCAAGAGACCCAGTACTTC
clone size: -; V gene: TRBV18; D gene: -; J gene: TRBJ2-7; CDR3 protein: CASSPRRHSGDEQYF; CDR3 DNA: TGTGCCAGCTCACCACGCAGACACTCAGGCGACGAGCAGTACTTC
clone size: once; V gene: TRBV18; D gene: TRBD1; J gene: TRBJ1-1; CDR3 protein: CASSPSRGRLGEAFF; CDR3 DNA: TGTGCCAGCTCACCCTCCAGGGGGCGGCTGGGTGAAGCTTTCTTT
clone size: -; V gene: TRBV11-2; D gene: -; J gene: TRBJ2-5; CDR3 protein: CASRSQEPYQETQYF; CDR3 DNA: TGTGCCAGCAGGTCACAGGAGCCGTACCAAGAGACCCAGTACTTC
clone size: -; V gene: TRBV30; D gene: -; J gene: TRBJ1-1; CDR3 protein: CAWTVVGRGTEAFF; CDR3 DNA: TGTGCCTGGACAGTCGTGGGGCGGGGCACTGAAGCTTTCTTT
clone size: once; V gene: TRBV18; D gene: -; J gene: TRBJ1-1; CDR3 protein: CASSLNRAPRLNTEAFF; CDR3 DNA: TGTGCCAGCTCACTAAACAGGGCCCCCCGATTAAACACTGAAGCTTTCTTT
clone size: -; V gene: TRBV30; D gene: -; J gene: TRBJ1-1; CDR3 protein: CALGGVVTNTEAFF; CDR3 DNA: TGTGCCCTGGGTGGAGTTGTCACGAACACTGAAGCTTTCTTT
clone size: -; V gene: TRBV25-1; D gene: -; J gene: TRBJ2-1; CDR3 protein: CASSAETGNNEQFF; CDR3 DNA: TGTGCCAGCAGTGCCGAGACTGGAAACAATGAGCAGTTCTTC
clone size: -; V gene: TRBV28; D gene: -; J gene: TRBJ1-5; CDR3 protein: CASLGDQPQHF; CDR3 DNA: TGTGCCAGCCTAGGTGATCAGCCCCAGCATTTT
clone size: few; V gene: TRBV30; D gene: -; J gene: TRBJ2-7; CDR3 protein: CAWTKRVGISYEQYF; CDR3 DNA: TGTGCCTGGACCAAACGGGTTGGGATCTCCTACGAGCAGTACTTC
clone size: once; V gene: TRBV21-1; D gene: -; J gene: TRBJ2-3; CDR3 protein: CASSKGTGVPAGLTDTQYF; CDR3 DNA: TGTGCCAGCAGCAAAGGGACAGGGGTCCCAGCAGGGCTCACAGATACGCAGTATTTT
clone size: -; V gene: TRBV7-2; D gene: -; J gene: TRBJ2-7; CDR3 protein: CASSLSNSFGYEQYF; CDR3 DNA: TGTGCCAGCAGCTTATCAAACTCATTTGGCTACGAGCAGTACTTC
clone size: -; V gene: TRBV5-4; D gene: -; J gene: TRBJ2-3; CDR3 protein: CASSLVTPSTDTQYF; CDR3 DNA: TGTGCCAGCAGCTTGGTCACTCCTAGCACAGATACGCAGTATTTT
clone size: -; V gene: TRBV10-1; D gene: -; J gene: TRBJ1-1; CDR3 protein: CASSRGSTEAFF; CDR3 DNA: TGCGCCAGCAGTCGCGGATCGACTGAAGCTTTCTTT
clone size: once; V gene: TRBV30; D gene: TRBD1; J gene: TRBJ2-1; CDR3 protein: CAWSRQGFSYNEQFF; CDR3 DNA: TGTGCCTGGAGCCGACAGGGCTTCTCCTACAATGAGCAGTTCTTC
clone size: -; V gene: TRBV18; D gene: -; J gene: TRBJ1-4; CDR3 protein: CASSNERANEKLFF; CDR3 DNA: TGTGCCAGCTCGAACGAACGGGCAAATGAAAAACTGTTTTTT
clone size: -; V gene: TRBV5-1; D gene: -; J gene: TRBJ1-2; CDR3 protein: CASSFADRGGYIF; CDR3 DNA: TGCGCCAGCAGCTTCGCCGACCGGGGTGGCTACATCTTC
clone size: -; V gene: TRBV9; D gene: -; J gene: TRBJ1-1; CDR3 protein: CASSSGTGPQRTEAFF; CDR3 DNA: TGTGCCAGCAGCTCAGGGACCGGGCCCCAGAGGACTGAAGCTTTCTTT